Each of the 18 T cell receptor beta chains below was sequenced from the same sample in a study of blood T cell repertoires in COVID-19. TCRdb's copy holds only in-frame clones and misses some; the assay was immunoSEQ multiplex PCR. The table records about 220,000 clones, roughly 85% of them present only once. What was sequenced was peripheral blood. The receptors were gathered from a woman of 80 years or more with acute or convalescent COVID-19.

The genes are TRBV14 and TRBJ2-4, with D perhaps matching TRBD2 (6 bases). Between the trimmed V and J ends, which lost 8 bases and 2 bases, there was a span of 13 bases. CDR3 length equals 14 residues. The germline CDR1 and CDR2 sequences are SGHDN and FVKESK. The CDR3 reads CASPMEGTKNIQYF. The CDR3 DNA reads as TGTGCCAGCCCAATGGAGGGCACCAAAAACATTCAGTACTTC.

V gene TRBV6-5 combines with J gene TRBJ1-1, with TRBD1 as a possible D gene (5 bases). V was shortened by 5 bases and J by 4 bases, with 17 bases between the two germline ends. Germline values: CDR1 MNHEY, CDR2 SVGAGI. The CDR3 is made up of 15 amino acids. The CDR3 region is CASSSKAGAGTEAFF. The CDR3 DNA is TGTGCCAGCAGTAGTAAGGCTGGGGCCGGCACTGAAGCTTTCTTT.

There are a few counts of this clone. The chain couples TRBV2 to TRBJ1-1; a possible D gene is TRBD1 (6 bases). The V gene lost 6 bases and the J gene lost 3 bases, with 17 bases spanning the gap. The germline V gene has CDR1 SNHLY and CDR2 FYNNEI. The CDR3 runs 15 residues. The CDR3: CASRSGGGYHTEAFF. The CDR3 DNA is TGTGCCAGCAGGTCGGGGGGCGGTTATCACACTGAAGCTTTCTTT.

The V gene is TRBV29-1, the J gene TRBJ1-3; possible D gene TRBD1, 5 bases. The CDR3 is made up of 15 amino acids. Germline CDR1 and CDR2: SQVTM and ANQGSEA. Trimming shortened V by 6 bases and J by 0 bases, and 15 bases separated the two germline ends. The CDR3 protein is CSVADSVFSGNTIYF. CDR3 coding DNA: TGCAGCGTCGCAGACAGCGTCTTCTCTGGAAACACCATATATTTT.

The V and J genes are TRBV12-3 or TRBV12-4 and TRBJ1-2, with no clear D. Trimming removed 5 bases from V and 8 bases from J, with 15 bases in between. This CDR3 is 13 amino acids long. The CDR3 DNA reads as TGTGCCAGCAGTGAAGGACGGAGGCACGGCTACACCTTC. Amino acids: CASSEGRRHGYTF.

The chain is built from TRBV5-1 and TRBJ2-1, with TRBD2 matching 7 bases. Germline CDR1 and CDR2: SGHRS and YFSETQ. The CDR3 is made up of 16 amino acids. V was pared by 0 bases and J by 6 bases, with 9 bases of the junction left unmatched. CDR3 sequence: CASSLAPGEGGNEQFF. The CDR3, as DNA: TGCGCCAGCAGCTTGGCCCCCGGGGAGGGTGGCAATGAGCAGTTCTTC. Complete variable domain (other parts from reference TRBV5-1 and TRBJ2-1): KAGVTQTPRYLIKTRGQQVTLSCSPISGHRSVSWYQQTPGQGLQFLFEYFSETQRNKGNFPGRFSGRQFSNSRSEMNVSTLELGDSALYLCASSLAPGEGGNEQFFGPGTRLTVL.

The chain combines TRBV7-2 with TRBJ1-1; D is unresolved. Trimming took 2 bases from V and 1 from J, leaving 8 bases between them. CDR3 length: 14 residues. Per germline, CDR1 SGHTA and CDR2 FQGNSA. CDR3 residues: CASSLRRQNTEAFF. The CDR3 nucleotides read TGTGCCAGCAGCTTAAGGCGACAGAACACTGAAGCTTTCTTT.

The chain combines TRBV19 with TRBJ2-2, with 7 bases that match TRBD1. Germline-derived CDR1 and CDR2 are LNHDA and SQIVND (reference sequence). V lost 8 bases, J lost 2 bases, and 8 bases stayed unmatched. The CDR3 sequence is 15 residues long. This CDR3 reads CASHRGTENTGELFF. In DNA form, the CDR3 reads TGTGCCAGTCATCGAGGGACAGAAAACACCGGGGAGCTGTTTTTT.

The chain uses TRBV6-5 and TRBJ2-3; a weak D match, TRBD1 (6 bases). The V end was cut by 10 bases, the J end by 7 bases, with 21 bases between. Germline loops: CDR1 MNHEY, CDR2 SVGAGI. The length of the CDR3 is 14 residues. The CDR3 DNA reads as TGTGCCACCCTGAGGCTGTGGGGGCAGAATACGCAGTATTTT. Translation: CATLRLWGQNTQYF.

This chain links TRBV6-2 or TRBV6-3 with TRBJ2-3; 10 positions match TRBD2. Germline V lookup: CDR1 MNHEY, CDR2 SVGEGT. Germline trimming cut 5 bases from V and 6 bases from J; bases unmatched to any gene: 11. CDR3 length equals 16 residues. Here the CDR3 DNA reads TGTGCCAGCAGTCACCGGACTAGCGGCGTAGCGGATACGCAGTATTTT. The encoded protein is CASSHRTSGVADTQYF.

The CDR3: CASSLVSANTGELFF. The DNA for the CDR3 is TGTGCCAGCAGCTTAGTTTCGGCGAACACCGGGGAGCTGTTTTTT. J is TRBJ2-2 and V is TRBV7-7; no clear D gene. The CDR3 has 15 residues. Germline CDR1 reads SSHAT; CDR2 reads FNYEAQ (reference sequence). V was clipped by 1 base and J by 0 bases, with 6 bases between them. Looking up the rest from reference TRBV7-7 and TRBJ2-2 gives the full variable domain: GAGVSQSPRYKVTKRGQDVTLRCDPISSHATLYWYQQALGQGPEFLTYFNYEAQPDKSGLPSDRFSAERPEGSISTLTIQRTEQRDSAMYRCASSLVSANTGELFFGEGSRLTVL.

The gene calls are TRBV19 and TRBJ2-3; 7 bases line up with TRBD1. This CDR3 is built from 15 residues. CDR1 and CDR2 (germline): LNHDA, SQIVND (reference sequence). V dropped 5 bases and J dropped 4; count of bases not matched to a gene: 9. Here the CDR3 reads CASSGRDSHPDTQYF. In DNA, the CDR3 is TGTGCCAGTAGTGGCCGGGACAGCCACCCAGATACGCAGTATTTT.

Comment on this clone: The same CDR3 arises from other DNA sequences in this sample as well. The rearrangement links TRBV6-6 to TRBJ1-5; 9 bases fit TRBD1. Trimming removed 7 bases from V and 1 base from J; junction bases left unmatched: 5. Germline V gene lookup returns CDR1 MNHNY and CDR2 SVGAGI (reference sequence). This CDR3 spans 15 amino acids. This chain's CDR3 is CASTLDRGSNQPQHF. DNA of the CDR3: TGTGCCAGCACCTTGGACAGGGGAAGCAATCAGCCCCAGCATTTT.

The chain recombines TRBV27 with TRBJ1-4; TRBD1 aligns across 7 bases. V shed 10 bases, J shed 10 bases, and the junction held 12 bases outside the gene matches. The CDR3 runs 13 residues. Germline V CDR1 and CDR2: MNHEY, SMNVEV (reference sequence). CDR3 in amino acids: CATRPGQYSKLFF. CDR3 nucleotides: TGTGCCACCAGACCGGGACAGTATTCAAAACTGTTTTTT.

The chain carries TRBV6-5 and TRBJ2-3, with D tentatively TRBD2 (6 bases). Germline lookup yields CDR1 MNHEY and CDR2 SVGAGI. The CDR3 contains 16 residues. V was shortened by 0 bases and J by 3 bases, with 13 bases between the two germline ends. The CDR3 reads CASSYSGWGETDTQYF. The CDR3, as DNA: TGTGCCAGCAGTTACTCGGGTTGGGGGGAGACAGATACGCAGTATTTT.

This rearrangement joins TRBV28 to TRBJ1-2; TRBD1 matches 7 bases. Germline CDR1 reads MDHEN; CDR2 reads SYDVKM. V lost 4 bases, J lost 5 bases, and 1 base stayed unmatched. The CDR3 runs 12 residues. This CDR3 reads CASSSGGYGYTF. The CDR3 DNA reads TGTGCCAGCAGTTCAGGGGGTTATGGCTACACCTTC.

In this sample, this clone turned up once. CDR3 nucleotides: TGTGCCAGCAGCCCCCCCCTAGCCTCCTACGAGCAGTACTTC. Translated, it gives CASSPPLASYEQYF. The chain links TRBV3-1 (or the pseudogene TRBV3-2) to TRBJ2-7, with a weak D call TRBD2 (5 bases). Germline CDR1 and CDR2: LGHDT and YNNKEL (reference sequence). V gave up 4 bases and J gave up 0 bases, with 10 bases separating them. CDR3 length equals 14 residues.

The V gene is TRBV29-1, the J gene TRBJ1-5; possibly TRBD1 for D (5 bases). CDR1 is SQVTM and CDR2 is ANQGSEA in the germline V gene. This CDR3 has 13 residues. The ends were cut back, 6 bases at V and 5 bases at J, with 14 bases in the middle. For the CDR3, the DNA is TGCAGCGTAGGGGCAGGGAAGGATCAGCCCCAGCATTTT. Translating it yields CSVGAGKDQPQHF. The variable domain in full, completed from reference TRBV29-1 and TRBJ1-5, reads SAVISQKPSRDICQRGTSLTIQCQVDSQVTMMFWYRQQPGQSLTLIATANQGSEATYESGFVIDKFPISRPNLTFSTLTVSNMSPEDSSIYLCSVGAGKDQPQHFGDGTRLSIL.